Each of the 9 T cell receptor beta chains below was sequenced from the same sample in a study of CD8+ T cells in alopecia areata. RNA was isolated and reverse transcribed to cDNA, the sequencing template. Generated by immunoSEQ multiplex PCR, the TCRdb table keeps only in-frame clones and is missing some. The sample contains roughly 250,000 clones, around two thirds of which appear only once. The sequencing here drew on CD4+ T cells sorted from blood, taken at week 0. These receptors were obtained from a human donor with alopecia areata.

This sequence joins TRBV15 and TRBJ1-2; D not resolved. The germline CDR1 and CDR2 sequences are LNHNV and YYDKDF (reference sequence). V lost 8 bases and J 2 bases, leaving 12 bases between the germline ends. CDR3 length: 13 residues. The CDR3 loop reads CATAPTPNYGYTF. The CDR3 nucleotides read TGTGCCACCGCCCCAACGCCAAACTATGGCTACACCTTC. Complete variable domain (other parts from reference TRBV15 and TRBJ1-2): DAMVIQNPRYQVTQFGKPVTLSCSQTLNHNVMYWYQQKSSQAPKLLFHYYDKDFNNEADTPDNFQSRRPNTSFCFLDIRSPGLGDTAMYLCATAPTPNYGYTFGSGTRLTVV.

The rearrangement joins TRBV30 to TRBJ1-6; 9 nucleotides align to TRBD1. V gave up 3 bases and J gave up 0 bases; unmatched junction bases: 6. This CDR3 has 17 amino acids. Germline CDR1 GTSNPN, CDR2 SVGIG (reference sequence). The CDR3 nucleotides are TGTGCCTGGAGCGGAGGGACAGGGCGCTCCTATAATTCACCCCTCCACTTT. Protein: CAWSGGTGRSYNSPLHF.

This chain joins TRBV11-2 and TRBJ1-5; no reliable D call. The germline CDR1 and CDR2 sequences are SGHAT and FQNNGV. The CDR3 sequence is 13 residues long. The germline V and J ends were trimmed by 2 bases and 5 bases, with 7 bases remaining between them. CDR3 residues: CASSLSTDQPQHF. The DNA of the CDR3 is TGTGCCAGCAGCTTAAGCACAGATCAGCCCCAGCATTTT.

The genes are TRBV7-6 and TRBJ2-5; D is undetermined. V was cut by 4 bases and J by 9 bases, with 15 bases left in between. The CDR3 is made up of 13 amino acids. CDR1 is SGHVS, CDR2 FNYEAQ, per germline. The CDR3 sequence is CASSYTTTAAQYF. The CDR3 bases are TGTGCCAGCAGCTACACGACGACGGCGGCCCAGTACTTC.

The rearrangement uses TRBV7-6 and TRBJ1-5; TRBD1 matches 8 bases. Germline assignment: CDR1 SGHVS and CDR2 FNYEAQ. The V gene end was trimmed by 1 base and the J gene end by 5 bases; junction bases not matched to a gene: 7. This CDR3 region has 16 residues. The CDR3 coding sequence is TGTGCCAGCAGCTTAGGCGCGCAGGGGGCGCATCAGCCCCAGCATTTT. It specifies CASSLGAQGAHQPQHF.

The CDR3 spells CASSLAGGPGTDTQYF. The CDR3 DNA sequence: TGTGCCAGCAGCTTAGCGGGGGGGCCGGGCACAGATACGCAGTATTTT. V usage is TRBV7-2 and J usage is TRBJ2-3; weak D call: TRBD2 (7 bases). The CDR3 runs to 16 residues. Germline assignment: CDR1 SGHTA and CDR2 FQGNSA. V lost 0 bases to trimming and J lost 1 base, with 11 bases between them.

The chain carries TRBV30 and TRBJ2-3, with 7 bases aligning to TRBD2. V was pared by 3 bases and J by 0 bases, with 3 bases of the junction left unmatched. Germline CDR1 is GTSNPN and CDR2 is SVGIG (reference sequence). CDR3 size: 14 residues. For the CDR3, the DNA is TGTGCCTGGAGCCGGGGAGGGAGCACAGATACGCAGTATTTT. Its translation: CAWSRGGSTDTQYF.

Only a few counts were recorded for this clone. The chain has TRBV29-1 and TRBJ2-5; 9 nucleotides align to TRBD2. This CDR3 is 12 amino acids long. Losses at the gene ends were 2 bases for V and 6 bases for J; bases not matched to a gene: 1. Germline assignment: CDR1 SQVTM and CDR2 ANQGSEA. The CDR3 reads CSVESGGKTQYF. In nucleotides, the CDR3 is TGCAGCGTTGAAAGCGGGGGGAAGACCCAGTACTTC. Together with reference TRBV29-1 and TRBJ2-5, the CDR3 gives the full variable domain: SAVISQKPSRDICQRGTSLTIQCQVDSQVTMMFWYRQQPGQSLTLIATANQGSEATYESGFVIDKFPISRPNLTFSTLTVSNMSPEDSSIYLCSVESGGKTQYFGPGTRLLVL.

This clone showed up just a few times. CDR3 in DNA: TGTGCCAGCAGCGCAAACGGACCTACCCCCTACGAGCAGTACTTC. It yields the protein CASSANGPTPYEQYF. This chain joins TRBV25-1 and TRBJ2-7; D is unclear. Germline loops: CDR1 MGHDK, CDR2 SYGVNS. The germline V and J ends were trimmed by 6 bases and 2 bases, with 17 bases remaining between them. This CDR3 has 15 amino acids.